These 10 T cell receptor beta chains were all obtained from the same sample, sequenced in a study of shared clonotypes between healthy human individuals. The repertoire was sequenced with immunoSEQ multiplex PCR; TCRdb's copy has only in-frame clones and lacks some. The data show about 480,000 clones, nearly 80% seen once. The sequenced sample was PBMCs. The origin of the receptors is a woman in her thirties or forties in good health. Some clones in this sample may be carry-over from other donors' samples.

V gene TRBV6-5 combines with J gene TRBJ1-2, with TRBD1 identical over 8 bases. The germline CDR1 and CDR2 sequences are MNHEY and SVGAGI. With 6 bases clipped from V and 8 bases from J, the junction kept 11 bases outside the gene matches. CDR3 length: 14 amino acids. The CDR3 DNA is TGTGCCAGCAGCCGCGAGGGACAGGTGGGGGGCTACACCTTC. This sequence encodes CASSREGQVGGYTF.

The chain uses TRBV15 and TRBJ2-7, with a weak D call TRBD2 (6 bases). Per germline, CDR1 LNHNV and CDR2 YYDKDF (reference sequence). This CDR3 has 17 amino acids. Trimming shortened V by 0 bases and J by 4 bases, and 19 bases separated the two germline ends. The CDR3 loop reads CATSRDRSPRRDYEQYF. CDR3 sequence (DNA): TGTGCCACCAGCAGAGATAGGTCCCCGAGGCGGGATTACGAGCAGTACTTC.

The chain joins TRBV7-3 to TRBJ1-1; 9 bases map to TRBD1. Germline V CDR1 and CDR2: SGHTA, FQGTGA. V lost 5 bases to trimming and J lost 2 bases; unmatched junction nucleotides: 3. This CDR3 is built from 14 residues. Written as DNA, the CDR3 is TGTGCCAGCAGCGGACAGGGGATCAACACTGAAGCTTTCTTT. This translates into CASSGQGINTEAFF.

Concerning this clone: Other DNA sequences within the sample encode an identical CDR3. The CDR3 reads CAWSVLGELFF. The CDR3 coding sequence is TGTGCCTGGAGTGTACTAGGGGAGCTGTTTTTT. The chain recombines TRBV30 with TRBJ2-2; D unresolved. Germline V gene sequence: CDR1 GTSNPN, CDR2 SVGIG (reference sequence). Trimming took off 0 bases at V and 8 bases at J, with 4 bases between the two ends. This CDR3 region has 11 residues.

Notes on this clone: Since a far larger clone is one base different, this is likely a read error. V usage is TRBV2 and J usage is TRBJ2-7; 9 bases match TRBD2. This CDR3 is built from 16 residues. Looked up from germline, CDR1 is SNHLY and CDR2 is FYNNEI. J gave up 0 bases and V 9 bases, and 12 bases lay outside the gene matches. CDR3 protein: CASKRLAVTDSYEQYF. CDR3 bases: TGTGCCAGTAAGAGACTAGCGGTAACTGACTCCTACGAGCAGTACTTC.

DNA for the CDR3: TGTGCCAGCACCCCCGAAGGACTCCTGAGCACAGATACGCAGTATTTT. It specifies CASTPEGLLSTDTQYF. This sequence joins TRBV5-4 and TRBJ2-3; TRBD2 might be the D (5 bases). Trimming took 6 bases from V and 0 from J, leaving 17 bases between them. CDR1 is SGHNT, CDR2 YYREEE, per germline (reference sequence). This CDR3 region has 16 residues.

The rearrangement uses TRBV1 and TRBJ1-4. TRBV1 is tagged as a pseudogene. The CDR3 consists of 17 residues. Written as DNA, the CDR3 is TGCACCAGCAGCCCGCAACAGCGAGACGCTTGTAATGAAAAACTGTTTTTT. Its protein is CTSSPQQRDACNEKLFF.

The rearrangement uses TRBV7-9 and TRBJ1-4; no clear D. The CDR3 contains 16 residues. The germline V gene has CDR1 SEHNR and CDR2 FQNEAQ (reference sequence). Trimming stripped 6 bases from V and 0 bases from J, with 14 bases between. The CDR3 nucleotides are TGTGCCAGCAGTGTCTTGGCCGGGGCAACTAATGAAAAACTGTTTTTT. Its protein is CASSVLAGATNEKLFF.

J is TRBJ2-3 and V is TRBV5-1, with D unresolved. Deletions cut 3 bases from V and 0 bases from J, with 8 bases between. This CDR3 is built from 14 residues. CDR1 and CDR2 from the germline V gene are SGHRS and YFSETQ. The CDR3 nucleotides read TGCGCCAGCAGCTGGTCGACCAGCACAGATACGCAGTATTTT. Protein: CASSWSTSTDTQYF.

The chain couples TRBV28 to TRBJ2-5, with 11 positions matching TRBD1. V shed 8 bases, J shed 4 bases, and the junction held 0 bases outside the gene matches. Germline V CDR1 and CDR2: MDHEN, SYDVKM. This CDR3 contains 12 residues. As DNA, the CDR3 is TGTGCCAGCGGGACAGGGGGAGAGACCCAGTACTTC. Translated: CASGTGGETQYF.